The 9 T cell receptor beta chains reported below all come from one sample, sequenced in a study of control samples from healthy donors and cancer patients. Measured with immunoSEQ multiplex PCR; TCRdb has only the in-frame clones, and not every one. The table has fewer than 200,000 clones, roughly 89% seen once; the top ten hold around 12%. Sequenced input: blood. The source is a young man in good health.

This chain joins TRBV7-9 and TRBJ1-1; D is undetermined. V shed 1 base and J shed 8 bases, with 8 bases lying between them. Germline V gene lookup returns CDR1 SEHNR and CDR2 FQNEAQ (reference sequence). The CDR3 extends over 12 amino acids. The CDR3 region is CASSLGGSEAFF. DNA of the CDR3: TGTGCCAGCAGCTTAGGCGGGTCGGAAGCTTTCTTT.

The chain joins TRBV5-6 to TRBJ1-5; D uncertain. CDR3 size: 13 residues. V was pared by 3 bases and J by 4 bases, with 8 bases between. Germline V gene data show CDR1 as SGHDT and CDR2 as YYEEEE. The CDR3 sequence: CASSYEGNQPQHF. CDR3 DNA: TGTGCCAGCAGCTACGAGGGAAATCAGCCCCAGCATTTT. Together with reference TRBV5-6 and TRBJ1-5, the CDR3 gives the full variable domain: DAGVTQSPTHLIKTRGQQVTLRCSPKSGHDTVSWYQQALGQGPQFIFQYYEEEERQRGNFPDRFSGHQFPNYSSELNVNALLLGDSALYLCASSYEGNQPQHFGDGTRLSIL.

The chain has TRBV2 and TRBJ2-2, with D perhaps TRBD2 (5 bases). The germline V gene encodes CDR1 SNHLY and CDR2 FYNNEI. CDR3 length equals 14 residues. V lost 10 bases to trimming and J lost 6 bases, with 18 bases between them. The CDR3 here is CATKYGDYPGELFF. CDR3 nucleotide sequence: TGTGCCACCAAATATGGTGACTACCCCGGGGAGCTGTTTTTT.

The count of this clone is one. The gene calls are TRBV4-3 and TRBJ2-3; D remains unclear. CDR3 length: 13 amino acids. V shed 1 base and J shed 5 bases, with 7 bases lying between them. Germline V CDR1 and CDR2: LGHNA, YSLEER. CDR3 region: CASSQAQEDTQYF. CDR3 in DNA: TGCGCCAGCAGCCAAGCTCAGGAAGATACGCAGTATTTT.

The gene calls are TRBV3-1 (or the pseudogene TRBV3-2) and TRBJ2-2, with D perhaps matching TRBD1 (6 bases). V was pared by 4 bases and J by 1 base, with 13 bases between. CDR3 length: 16 residues. In germline, CDR1 is LGHDT, CDR2 YNNKEL (reference sequence). The CDR3 nucleotides are TGTGCCAGCAGCCGACACAGGGTTGTGAACACCGGGGAGCTGTTTTTT. It translates to CASSRHRVVNTGELFF.

V is TRBV7-6 and J is TRBJ2-1; 10 positions match TRBD2. Germline V gene sequence: CDR1 SGHVS, CDR2 FNYEAQ. This CDR3 has 15 residues. The ends lost 3 bases at V and 9 bases at J; junction bases unmatched: 8. The chain's CDR3 is CASSFTSGKGGEQFF. Written as DNA, the CDR3 is TGTGCCAGCAGCTTTACTAGCGGGAAAGGGGGTGAGCAGTTCTTC.

V and J are TRBV11-3 and TRBJ2-2; no clear D gene. Germline CDR1 is SGHNT and CDR2 is YENEEA. Trimming took 1 base from V and 0 from J, leaving 9 bases between them. The CDR3 extends over 16 amino acids. CDR3 coding DNA: TGTGCCAGCAGCTTAGCTCGGCAAACGAACACCGGGGAGCTGTTTTTT. Translated, it gives CASSLARQTNTGELFF.

This chain joins TRBV4-3 and TRBJ2-7, with no clear D. This CDR3 has 14 residues. V was clipped by 4 bases and J by 1 base, with 11 bases between them. Germline CDR1 LGHNA, CDR2 YSLEER. This CDR3 is CASSPSYDSYEQYF. The CDR3 region has the DNA TGCGCCAGCAGCCCGTCGTACGATTCCTACGAGCAGTACTTC.

The V call is TRBV5-4, the J call TRBJ2-7; 13 nucleotides line up with TRBD2. Unmatched junction bases numbered 10, after V lost 7 bases and J lost 3 bases. CDR1 and CDR2 (germline): SGHNT, YYREEE (reference sequence). The CDR3 is 16 residues long. This CDR3 is CASPGLAGRRVYEQYF. The CDR3 nucleotides are TGTGCCAGCCCGGGACTAGCGGGGAGGAGGGTCTACGAGCAGTACTTC.